Sequencing of this TCR beta chain was carried out in a study of CD8+CD57+ T cells in acquired aplastic anemia. Looking at the study overall: DNA per sorted CD4+ or CD8+ sample ranged about 0.17 to 30 ug, averaging about 2.9 ug.

CDR3 length: 12 amino acids. Per germline, CDR1 KGHDR and CDR2 SFDVKD. The germline V and J ends were trimmed by 10 bases and 4 bases, with 10 bases remaining between them. CDR3 and TCR beta VDJ profiling relied on genomic DNA as the template. TCRdb redid the calling of the reads with MiXCR, one entry per CDR3 protein. This sample has about 190,000 distinct CDR3 sequences, with less than 65% found just once. At least ten counts were recorded for this clonotype. This sequence was found in a human donor in good health, serving as a control. The genes are TRBV24-1 and TRBJ2-1; the D is unclear. Specimen: sorted CD4+, CD8+, or CD8+CD57+ T cells (not recorded which) from PBMCs. CDR3 in amino acids: CATGVGYNEQFF. Written as DNA, the CDR3 is TGTGCCACAGGCGTCGGGTACAATGAGCAGTTCTTC.